A selection of T cell receptor beta chains follows, all from one sample in a study of blood T cell repertoires in COVID-19. Profiled with immunoSEQ multiplex PCR; TCRdb holds only in-frame clones, not every one. The table lists 150,000 to 200,000 clones, approximately 85% of them singletons. The sample consisted of peripheral blood. The receptors originated from a human donor with active or convalescent COVID-19. The donor label of this sample is uncertain. Each CDR3 is given with its conserved first and last residue. D genes are given only for firm matches. Clone size is given for some rows only: seen once, a few or many times, or a class if the clone is expanded.

>TRBJ2-6|-|TRBV7-3|-
TGTGCCAGCAGCTTTCAGAACTCTGGGGCCAACGTCCTGACTTTC
CASSFQNSGANVLTF
>TRBJ1-2|TRBD1|TRBV29-1|few
TGCAGCGTTGGGGGTGGGACAGGGGGTAATGGCTACACCTTC
CSVGGGTGGNGYTF
>TRBJ1-2|-|TRBV7-9|-
TGTGCCAGCAGCTTTAGCTCCTATGGCTACACCTTC
CASSFSSYGYTF
>TRBJ1-5|-|TRBV28|-
TGTGCCAGCAGTTTATCGGGGATCGGACCCCAGCATTTT
CASSLSGIGPQHF
>TRBJ1-4|-|TRBV6-4|once
TGTGCCAGCAGTCCAACTGCAACTAATGAAAAACTGTTTTTT
CASSPTATNEKLFF
>TRBJ2-2|TRBD1|TRBV7-8|-
TGTGCCAGCAGGGCCCGAGACAGGGGGAGCGGTAATGGGGGCACCGGGGAGCTGTTTTTT
CASRARDRGSGNGGTGELFF
>TRBJ1-4|-|TRBV7-2|-
TGTGCCAGCAGCTACATTCAGGGAAAACTGTTTTTT
CASSYIQGKLFF
>TRBJ2-3|-|TRBV7-9|-
TGTGCCAGCAGCCCACCCCAGGCAGATACGCAGTATTTT
CASSPPQADTQYF
>TRBJ2-7|TRBD2|TRBV3-1/TRBV3-2|-
TGTGCCAGCAGCCTCCAAGCGGGGGGGCCCTACGAGCAGTACTTC
CASSLQAGGPYEQYF
>TRBJ2-3|TRBD2|TRBV2|-
TGTGCCAGCAGTGTGGGTAGCGGGGCTAGCACAGATACGCAGTATTTT
CASSVGSGASTDTQYF
>TRBJ1-5|-|TRBV19|-
TGTGCCAGTAAGCGGGACCTTTCGAGACCCCAGCATTTT
CASKRDLSRPQHF
>TRBJ2-5|TRBD2|TRBV11-2|-
TGTGCCAGCAGCTCGGGACTAGCGGGAGGGCGAGAGACCCAGTACTTC
CASSSGLAGGRETQYF
>TRBJ2-7|-|TRBV12-3/TRBV12-4|-
TGTGCCAGCAGTACAGACAGTTCCTACGAGCAGTACTTC
CASSTDSSYEQYF
>TRBJ2-7|-|TRBV30|-
TGTGCCTGGACTCGAGGCGGTCCTTCCTACGAGCAGTACTTC
CAWTRGGPSYEQYF
>TRBJ2-7|TRBD1|TRBV6-5|-
TGTGCCAGCTCACAGGGGGGAACCTACGAGCAGTACTTC
CASSQGGTYEQYF
>TRBJ2-2|TRBD1|TRBV10-2|-
TGCGCCAGCAGCGGGGACAGGGCCATCGGGGAGCTGTTTTTT
CASSGDRAIGELFF
>TRBJ2-1|TRBD2|TRBV3-1/TRBV3-2|-
TGTGCCAGCAGCCAAGATCTGGGACTAGCGGCGGATGAGCAGTTCTTC
CASSQDLGLAADEQFF
>TRBJ2-5|-|TRBV4-2|-
TGTGCCAGCAGCCGAGGGGCAGGGGAGGAGACCCAGTACTTC
CASSRGAGEETQYF
>TRBJ2-2|-|TRBV21-1|-
TGTGCCAGCCAGGGACTAGCGGAGCCTAACACCGGGGAGCTGTTTTTT
CASQGLAEPNTGELFF
>TRBJ1-1|TRBD1|TRBV27|-
TGTGCCAGCAGTTTCACAGGGGGGAACGCTGAAGCTTTCTTT
CASSFTGGNAEAFF
>TRBJ2-6|-|TRBV19|-
TGTGCCAGTAGTAGTCAGGGGGGAAAGGGGGCCAACGTCCTGACTTTC
CASSSQGGKGANVLTF
>TRBJ2-2|TRBD2|TRBV19|-
TGTGCCAGTACGGGGGGGCAATTTACCGGGGAGCTGTTTTTT
CASTGGQFTGELFF
>TRBJ1-2|-|TRBV11-2|-
TGTGCCAGCAGCCCGGGGCCAGGACAGTTGCCCCGGGGCTACACCTTC
CASSPGPGQLPRGYTF
>TRBJ1-1|-|TRBV5-1|-
TGCGCCAGCAGCTTAACAGCGGGCACCACTGAAGCTTTCTTT
CASSLTAGTTEAFF